The clone carrying this T cell receptor beta chain was counted many times. Antigen specificity is unknown. The table came from immunoSEQ multiplex PCR; TCRdb's copy has only in-frame clones and leaves some out. The table lists around 44,000 clones, with no singletons. The CDR3 sequence is 15 residues long. The J segment lost 6 bases and the V segment lost 3 bases, leaving 4 bases of the junction unmatched. Germline loops: CDR1 KGHSH, CDR2 LQKENI. The data derive from a study of T cells after posttransplantation cyclophosphamide. Study-level results: TRB overlap between skin or GI tissue T cells and blood was limited.

The specimen was PBMCs. The receptor was derived from a man aged 35-49 years in good health, CMV-negative, and a related stem cell transplant donor. The chain couples TRBV18 to TRBJ1-5; 11 bases align to TRBD1. CDR3 bases: TGTGCCAGCTCACCGGACAGGGGGCGAGTTCAGCCCCAGCATTTT. Encoded protein: CASSPDRGRVQPQHF.